The 8 T cell receptor beta chains below all came from one sample that was sequenced in a study of T cell responses to AZD1222 COVID-19 vaccine. Clones were read by immunoSEQ multiplex PCR, and TCRdb kept only the in-frame ones, dropping some. The sample has fewer than 85,000 clones, around nine tenths seen once; the top ten hold roughly a sixth. The starting material was peripheral blood, obtained 28 days after the second AZD1222 dose. The receptors derive from an adult who received the AZD1222 COVID-19 vaccine.

Relative to its sample, this clone is medium-sized (0.01 to 0.1%). This chain joins TRBV6-2 or TRBV6-3 and TRBJ2-7; D ambiguous. Trimming took off 8 bases at V and 1 base at J, with 6 bases between the two ends. The CDR3 extends over 11 amino acids. Germline V CDR1 and CDR2: MNHEY, SVGEGT. The CDR3 spells CASGLSYEQYF. The CDR3 region has the DNA TGTGCCAGCGGCCTTTCCTACGAGCAGTACTTC.

The rearrangement links TRBV5-5 to TRBJ1-4; the D gene is possibly TRBD1 (5 bases). The CDR3 is 15 amino acids. Looked up from germline, CDR1 is SGHKS and CDR2 is YYEKEE (reference sequence). Trimming left V 2 bases short and J 3 bases short, with 11 bases between. Written as DNA, the CDR3 is TGTGCCAGCAGCTTCGCACAGGAGGCTAATGAAAAACTGTTTTTT. Translating gives CASSFAQEANEKLFF.

V gene TRBV18 combines with J gene TRBJ1-3; D unresolved. V lost 3 bases and J 4 bases, leaving 4 bases between the germline ends. This CDR3 comprises 12 residues. The V gene's germline CDR1 is KGHSH and CDR2 LQKENI. For the CDR3, the DNA is TGTGCCAGCTCACCTAACGGAAACACCATATATTTT. This translates into CASSPNGNTIYF.

V usage is TRBV7-9 and J usage is TRBJ2-2; D is unresolved. Germline V gives CDR1 SEHNR, CDR2 FQNEAQ (reference sequence). The CDR3 consists of 14 residues. The V end lost 3 bases, the J end lost 1 base, and 6 bases lay between the germline ends. CDR3 protein: CASSLGQNTGELFF. The DNA for the CDR3 is TGTGCCAGCAGCTTGGGCCAGAACACCGGGGAGCTGTTTTTT.

The rearrangement uses TRBV6-5 and TRBJ1-1; D is unresolved. Germline CDR1 MNHEY, CDR2 SVGAGI. V lost 0 bases and J 3 bases, leaving 11 bases between the germline ends. There are 15 residues in the CDR3. The CDR3 spells CASSYSSPKHTEAFF. The DNA of the CDR3 is TGTGCCAGCAGTTACTCGAGCCCTAAGCACACTGAAGCTTTCTTT.

The chain links TRBV27 to TRBJ1-1; D is possibly TRBD1 (6 bases). CDR1 MNHEY and CDR2 SMNVEV come from the germline V gene (reference sequence). The V end lost 6 bases, the J end lost 5 bases, and 13 bases lay between the germline ends. CDR3 length: 13 amino acids. The CDR3 region has the DNA TGTGCCAGCAGATCCAGGGGTTTGACTGAAGCTTTCTTT. Translating gives CASRSRGLTEAFF.

This sequence joins TRBV5-4 and TRBJ1-2; 8 bases align to TRBD1. Losses at the gene ends were 4 bases for V and 8 bases for J; bases not matched to a gene: 10. The CDR3 totals 14 residues. Germline V gives CDR1 SGHNT, CDR2 YYREEE (reference sequence). The CDR3 sequence is CASSRWTGSEGYTF. In nucleotides, the CDR3 is TGTGCCAGCAGCCGCTGGACAGGGTCGGAGGGCTACACCTTC. The full variable domain, in which reference TRBV5-4 and TRBJ1-2 provide the parts outside the CDR3, is ETGVTQSPTHLIKTRGQQVTLRCSSQSGHNTVSWYQQALGQGPQFIFQYYREEENGRGNFPPRFSGLQFPNYSSELNVNALELDDSALYLCASSRWTGSEGYTFGSGTRLTVV.

The J gene is TRBJ2-1, the V gene TRBV3-1 (or the pseudogene TRBV3-2); a weak D match, TRBD1 (5 bases). The V end lost 0 bases, the J end lost 5 bases, and 14 bases lay between the germline ends. Per the germline V gene, CDR1 is LGHDT and CDR2 is YNNKEL (reference sequence). CDR3 length: 16 amino acids. The CDR3 bases are TGTGCCAGCAGCCAAGATCGACAGAACAGTAACAATGAGCAGTTCTTC. Protein product: CASSQDRQNSNNEQFF.